The 23 T cell receptor beta chains in this list originate from one sample, sequenced in a study of blood T cell repertoires in COVID-19. The repertoire was sequenced with immunoSEQ multiplex PCR; TCRdb's copy has only in-frame clones and lacks some. The sample records roughly 230,000 clones, 80% to 95% being singletons. Sequencing was carried out using peripheral blood. These receptors came from a young man with COVID-19, enrolled during active disease.

In the case of this clone: The sample holds other DNA sequences that translate to the same CDR3. The gene calls are TRBV11-2 and TRBJ1-1, with D possibly being TRBD1 (6 bases). Between the trimmed V and J ends, which lost 0 bases and 4 bases, there was a span of 6 bases. Germline V gene sequence: CDR1 SGHAT, CDR2 FQNNGV. The CDR3 is 13 amino acids. DNA of the CDR3: TGTGCCAGCAGCTTAGACAGGGGCACTGAAGCTTTCTTT. This gives the protein CASSLDRGTEAFF.

V is TRBV25-1 and J is TRBJ1-2; D is perhaps TRBD1 (5 bases). V shed 2 bases and J shed 2 bases, with 12 bases lying between them. The germline gives CDR1 MGHDK, CDR2 SYGVNS. There are 15 residues in the CDR3. CDR3 sequence (DNA): TGTGCCAGCAGTGAAAACAGGTTTTCCAACTATGGCTACACCTTC. Amino acid sequence: CASSENRFSNYGYTF.

V is TRBV10-1 and J is TRBJ1-1; D is perhaps TRBD1 (6 bases). This CDR3 contains 15 residues. The germline CDR1 and CDR2 sequences are WNHNN and SYGVQD (reference sequence). The V gene lost 0 bases and the J gene lost 1 base, with 9 bases spanning the gap. CDR3 in amino acids: CASSESPGANTEAFF. The CDR3 region has the DNA TGCGCCAGCAGTGAGTCTCCAGGGGCGAACACTGAAGCTTTCTTT.

This chain links TRBV27 with TRBJ2-5; D call uncertain. This CDR3 spans 15 amino acids. Germline V gene lookup returns CDR1 MNHEY and CDR2 SMNVEV (reference sequence). Deletions cut 2 bases from V and 2 bases from J, with 12 bases between. The CDR3 DNA reads as TGTGCCAGCAGTTTAGGGCTCGGCGTACAAGAGACCCAGTACTTC. It specifies CASSLGLGVQETQYF.

The chain couples TRBV6-5 to TRBJ1-2; unclear D gene. This CDR3 is built from 13 residues. Germline lookup yields CDR1 MNHEY and CDR2 SVGAGI. The ends were cut back, 2 bases at V and 3 bases at J, with 7 bases in the middle. In DNA, the CDR3 is TGTGCCAGCAGTTACGGGCAGGACTATGGCTACACCTTC. It encodes CASSYGQDYGYTF.

This clone appeared a single time. The V and J genes are TRBV18 and TRBJ1-1, with D perhaps matching TRBD1 (5 bases). V was shortened by 2 bases and J by 11 bases, with 12 bases between the two germline ends. Germline V CDR1 and CDR2: KGHSH, LQKENI. CDR3 size: 12 residues. CDR3: CASSPRRDGAFF. The CDR3 DNA follows: TGTGCCAGCTCACCAAGGAGGGACGGGGCTTTCTTT.

The genes are TRBV9 and TRBJ2-1; unclear D gene. The CDR3 covers 13 residues. From germline, CDR1 is SGDLS and CDR2 YYNGEE. Between the trimmed V and J ends, which lost 8 bases and 3 bases, there was a span of 12 bases. This CDR3 reads CASGGQFYNEQFF. The CDR3 DNA reads as TGTGCCAGTGGTGGGCAATTCTACAATGAGCAGTTCTTC.

The CDR3 spells CASSFDSISYGYTF. DNA for the CDR3: TGTGCCAGCAGTTTTGACAGTATCTCCTATGGCTACACCTTC. The chain recombines TRBV6-5 with TRBJ1-2; D possibly corresponds to TRBD1 (5 bases). From germline, CDR1 is MNHEY and CDR2 SVGAGI. V was clipped by 4 bases and J by 4 bases, with 13 bases between them. The CDR3 covers 14 residues.

This rearrangement joins TRBV7-2 to TRBJ1-2, with D unresolved. Deletions cut 5 bases from V and 10 bases from J, with 14 bases between. Germline-derived CDR1 and CDR2 are SGHTA and FQGNSA. The CDR3 covers 12 residues. The CDR3 region is CASSRRPEAYTF. The CDR3 region has the DNA TGTGCCAGCAGCCGCCGGCCGGAGGCCTACACCTTC. Full variable domain (outside the CDR3, taken from reference TRBV7-2 and TRBJ1-2): GAGVSQSPSNKVTEKGKDVELRCDPISGHTALYWYRQSLGQGLEFLIYFQGNSAPDKSGLPSDRFSAERTGGSVSTLTIQRTQQEDSAVYLCASSRRPEAYTFGSGTRLTVV.

DNA for the CDR3: TGTGCCAGCAGCCCCGAGGACTTCCCCTACAATGAGCAGTTCTTC. It codes for CASSPEDFPYNEQFF. V and J are TRBV9 and TRBJ2-1; a possible D gene is TRBD2 (5 bases). CDR3 length: 15 amino acids. Trimming stripped 4 bases from V and 2 bases from J, with 13 bases between. Germline CDR1 is SGDLS and CDR2 is YYNGEE.

This clone was detected only once. The same CDR3 also results from other DNA sequences found in this sample. The chain is built from TRBV3-1 (or the pseudogene TRBV3-2) and TRBJ1-1; D uncertain. Per germline, CDR1 LGHDT and CDR2 YNNKEL (reference sequence). Deletions cut 3 bases from V and 1 base from J, with 9 bases between. The CDR3 contains 14 residues. The CDR3 DNA reads as TGTGCCAGCAGCCAGGGAGCGGGGAACACTGAAGCTTTCTTT. As protein: CASSQGAGNTEAFF.

Details on this clone: The junction shows a germline mismatch at one end, possibly a read error. The rearrangement uses TRBV5-1 and TRBJ2-7; TRBD2 agrees at 12 bases. Germline V gene lookup returns CDR1 SGHRS and CDR2 YFSETQ. The CDR3 totals 16 residues. CDR3 sequence: CASSLASGGAYHEQCF. In nucleotides, the CDR3 is TGCGCCAGCAGCTTGGCTAGCGGGGGGGCCTATCACGAGCAGTGCTTC.

This clone was detected once. The chain has TRBV6-4 and TRBJ2-2; 7 bases map to TRBD2. The CDR3 consists of 15 residues. Germline values: CDR1 MRHNA, CDR2 SNTAGT. With 8 bases clipped from V and 3 bases from J, the junction kept 9 bases outside the gene matches. The CDR3, as DNA: TGTGCCAGCTCTAGACTAGCATGGGACACCGGGGAGCTGTTTTTT. As protein: CASSRLAWDTGELFF.

This chain links TRBV6-1 with TRBJ2-4, with TRBD2 identical over 10 bases. The V gene end was trimmed by 2 bases and the J gene end by 15 bases; junction bases not matched to a gene: 10. The CDR3 runs 14 residues. Looked up from germline, CDR1 is MNHNS and CDR2 is SASEGT. The CDR3 is CASSESSGGPRLYF. The DNA of the CDR3 is TGTGCCAGCAGTGAAAGTAGCGGGGGGCCCCGTTTGTACTTC.

CDR3 DNA sequence: TGTGCCAGCAGTTCTTCCTCGGACAGGGAAGAAAAACTGTTTTTT. It yields the protein CASSSSSDREEKLFF. The chain combines TRBV6-6 with TRBJ1-4, with 8 nucleotides matching TRBD1. CDR1 and CDR2 (germline): MNHNY, SVGAGI (reference sequence). V shed 4 bases and J 8 bases; nucleotides not matched to a gene: 9. The CDR3 consists of 15 residues.

This rearrangement joins TRBV7-2 to TRBJ1-2; 9 bases are shared with TRBD1. This CDR3 has 15 residues. V gave up 5 bases and J gave up 8 bases; unmatched junction bases: 12. The V gene's germline CDR1 is SGHTA and CDR2 FQGNSA. CDR3 protein: CASSIFRDRDKGYTF. CDR3 sequence (DNA): TGTGCCAGCAGCATTTTCCGGGACAGGGATAAAGGCTACACCTTC.

The V call is TRBV6-5, the J call TRBJ1-5; a possible D gene is TRBD1 (6 bases). Germline V CDR1 and CDR2: MNHEY, SVGAGI. The CDR3 is 15 residues long. V lost 4 bases, J lost 7 bases, and 17 bases lay in between. This chain's CDR3 is CASSLQPGHGQPQHF. The CDR3 nucleotides are TGTGCCAGCAGTTTACAACCGGGACACGGCCAGCCCCAGCATTTT.

The chain combines TRBV9 with TRBJ1-4, with 8 positions matching TRBD1. The J segment lost 7 bases and the V segment lost 4 bases, leaving 6 bases of the junction unmatched. This CDR3 comprises 14 residues. Germline CDR1 and CDR2: SGDLS and YYNGEE. The CDR3 protein is CASSPGQEIEKLFF. The CDR3 region has the DNA TGTGCCAGCAGCCCGGGACAGGAGATTGAAAAACTGTTTTTT.

V and J are TRBV6-5 and TRBJ1-2, with 7 bases aligning to TRBD1. The CDR3 is 15 amino acids. The V segment lost 10 bases and the J segment 7 bases; nucleotides outside the gene matches: 18. Germline loops: CDR1 MNHEY, CDR2 SVGAGI. This chain's CDR3 is CATQPSTGPFSGYTF. As DNA, the CDR3 is TGTGCCACCCAGCCATCGACAGGGCCTTTTTCTGGCTACACCTTC.

The rearrangement joins TRBV29-1 to TRBJ1-1; the match to TRBD1 covers 7 bases. This CDR3 is 12 amino acids long. V was pared by 8 bases and J by 1 base, with 4 bases of the junction left unmatched. CDR1 is SQVTM, CDR2 ANQGSEA, per germline. CDR3 sequence reads: CSFGDRNTEAFF. In nucleotides, the CDR3 is TGCAGCTTCGGGGACAGGAACACTGAAGCTTTCTTT.

The V and J genes are TRBV10-1 and TRBJ2-1; D is perhaps TRBD1 (6 bases). Trimming took 2 bases from V and 7 from J, leaving 9 bases between them. The CDR3 totals 13 residues. Germline V gene lookup returns CDR1 WNHNN and CDR2 SYGVQD (reference sequence). CDR3 region: CASSEAGVNEQFF. The CDR3 nucleotides read TGCGCCAGCAGTGAGGCAGGGGTGAATGAGCAGTTCTTC.

The chain has TRBV10-1 and TRBJ2-2; tentative D call: TRBD1 (6 bases). Germline V CDR1 and CDR2: WNHNN, SYGVQD (reference sequence). The length of the CDR3 is 17 residues. The ends were cut back, 0 bases at V and 1 base at J, with 12 bases in the middle. CDR3 residues: CASSESSRGKNTGELFF. CDR3 nucleotide sequence: TGCGCCAGCAGTGAGTCGAGCAGGGGAAAGAACACCGGGGAGCTGTTTTTT.

V and J are TRBV10-3 and TRBJ1-1; perhaps TRBD1 as D (6 bases). The length of the CDR3 is 13 residues. Germline assignment: CDR1 ENHRY and CDR2 SYGVKD. V lost 10 bases and J 0 bases, leaving 12 bases between the germline ends. This CDR3 reads CATRTDLNTEAFF. The CDR3 DNA reads TGTGCCACCCGGACAGATCTGAACACTGAAGCTTTCTTT.